Sequencing of this T cell receptor (beta chain) was carried out in a study of blood T cell repertoires in COVID-19. This clone was detected only once. Authors' processing steps: Reference gene primer amplification yielded estimated nucleated cell counts. Clones were read by immunoSEQ multiplex PCR, and TCRdb kept only the in-frame ones, dropping some. The V and J calls and clone size come from that table; D and trimming were worked out from the DNA. This sample has 70,000 or so clones, with roughly four fifths found just once. Germline V CDR1 and CDR2: SGHRS, YFSETQ. The CDR3 extends over 13 amino acids. V dropped 6 bases and J dropped 2; count of bases not matched to a gene: 4.

Sequencing input: peripheral blood. The TCR originated in a man aged 65 to 85 with acute or convalescent COVID-19. The V gene is TRBV5-1, the J gene TRBJ1-2; 7 nucleotides agree with TRBD1. The CDR3 DNA reads TGCGCCAGCACCCCGGGACAGAACTATGGCTACACCTTC. Its translation is CASTPGQNYGYTF.